This TCR beta chain was identified in a study of PD-1 blockade in classical Hodgkin lymphoma. Each patient relapsed following autologous stem cell transplantation, and prior brentuximab vedotin exposure differed. Only in-frame clones appear in the TCRdb table, and some are missing; sequencing was by immunoSEQ multiplex PCR. The table includes more than 20,000 clones, roughly 62% detected once. A few counts support this clone. The CDR3 has 15 amino acids. Germline CDR1 and CDR2: MNHEY and SMNVEV (reference sequence). The V segment lost 5 bases and the J segment 3 bases; nucleotides outside the gene matches: 7.

Material: peripheral blood mononuclear cells (PBMCs), obtained before the second cycle of nivolumab. V and J are TRBV27 and TRBJ1-5; TRBD1 agrees at 7 bases. This receptor was identified in a human donor with classical Hodgkin lymphoma. The CDR3 sequence is CASSIAGQVNQPQHF. CDR3 coding DNA: TGTGCCAGCAGTATAGCCGGACAGGTCAATCAGCCCCAGCATTTT.